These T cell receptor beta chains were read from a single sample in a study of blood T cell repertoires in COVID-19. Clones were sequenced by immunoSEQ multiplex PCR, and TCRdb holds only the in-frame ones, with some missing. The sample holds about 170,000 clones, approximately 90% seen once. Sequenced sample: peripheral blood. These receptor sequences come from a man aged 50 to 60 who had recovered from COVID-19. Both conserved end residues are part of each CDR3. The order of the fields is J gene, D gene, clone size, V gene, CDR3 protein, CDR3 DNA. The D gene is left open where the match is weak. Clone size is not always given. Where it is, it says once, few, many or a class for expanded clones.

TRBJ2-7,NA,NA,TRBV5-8,CASSLAGMTNYEQYF,TGTGCCAGCAGCTTGGCCGGGATGACGAACTACGAGCAGTACTTC
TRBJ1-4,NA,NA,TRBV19,CASKIATNEKLFF,TGTGCCAGTAAGATCGCGACTAATGAAAAACTGTTTTTT
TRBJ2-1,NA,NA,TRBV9,CASSVEGGGYNEQFF,TGTGCCAGCAGCGTAGAGGGAGGGGGATACAATGAGCAGTTCTTC
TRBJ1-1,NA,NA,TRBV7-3,CASSLTSAGGNTEAFF,TGTGCCAGCAGCTTAACGAGCGCGGGGGGGAACACTGAAGCTTTCTTT
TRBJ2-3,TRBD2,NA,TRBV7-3,CASSLIPAGVTDTQYF,TGTGCCAGCAGCTTAATTCCTGCGGGGGTGACAGATACGCAGTATTTT
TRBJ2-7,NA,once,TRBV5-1,CASTTGEGVREQYF,TGCGCCAGCACGACAGGAGAAGGGGTGCGGGAGCAGTACTTC
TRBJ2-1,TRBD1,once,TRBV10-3,CAISDFEGASNVNEQFF,TGTGCCATCAGTGATTTCGAGGGGGCTTCCAATGTCAATGAGCAGTTCTTC
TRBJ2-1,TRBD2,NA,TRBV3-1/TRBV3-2,CASSQGGASGNSYNEQFF,TGTGCCAGCAGCCAAGGGGGCGCTAGCGGGAACTCTTACAATGAGCAGTTCTTC
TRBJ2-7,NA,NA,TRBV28,CASSFVGGAYEQYF,TGTGCCAGCAGTTTCGTAGGGGGAGCCTACGAGCAGTACTTC
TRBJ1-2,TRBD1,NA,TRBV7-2,CASSTASRTGVYGYTF,TGTGCCAGCAGCACCGCTTCGAGGACAGGGGTCTATGGCTACACCTTC
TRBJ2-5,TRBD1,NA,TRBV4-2,CASSPGTGREETQYF,TGTGCCAGCAGCCCCGGGACAGGGAGAGAAGAGACCCAGTACTTC
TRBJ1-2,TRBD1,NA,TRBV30,CAWRGEGQGRYTF,TGTGCCTGGAGGGGTGAGGGACAGGGGAGATACACCTTC
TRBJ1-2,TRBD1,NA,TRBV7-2,CASSQRGGQGAYGYTF,TGTGCCAGCAGCCAGAGAGGGGGCCAGGGGGCCTATGGCTACACCTTC
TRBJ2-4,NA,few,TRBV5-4,CASSLGQGHIQYF,TGTGCCAGCAGCTTGGGGCAGGGGCACATTCAGTACTTC
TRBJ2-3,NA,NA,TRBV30,CAWRGQGGSDTQYF,TGTGCCTGGAGGGGGCAAGGGGGATCAGATACGCAGTATTTT
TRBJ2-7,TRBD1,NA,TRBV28,CASSSSGTGAFYEQYF,TGTGCCAGCAGTTCGTCGGGGACAGGGGCTTTCTACGAGCAGTACTTC
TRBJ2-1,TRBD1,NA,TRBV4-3,CASSHSGTGSNEQFF,TGCGCCAGCAGCCACTCTGGGACAGGGTCCAATGAGCAGTTCTTC
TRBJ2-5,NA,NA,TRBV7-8,CASVQNSGELQETQYF,TGTGCCAGCGTACAAAACTCCGGAGAGCTCCAAGAGACCCAGTACTTC
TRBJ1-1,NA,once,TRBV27,CASSLSNSGSTEAFF,TGTGCCAGCAGTTTATCGAACAGCGGCAGCACTGAAGCTTTCTTT
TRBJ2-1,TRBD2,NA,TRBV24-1,CATSDRTSGNGYEQFF,TGTGCCACCAGTGATAGGACTAGCGGGAACGGGTATGAGCAGTTCTTC
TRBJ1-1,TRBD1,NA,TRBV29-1,CSVGTGGTEAFF,TGCAGCGTCGGGACAGGGGGCACTGAAGCTTTCTTT
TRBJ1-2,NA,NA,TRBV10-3,CAISDYGKNYGYTF,TGTGCCATCAGTGATTACGGGAAAAACTATGGCTACACCTTC
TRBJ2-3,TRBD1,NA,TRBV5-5,CASSLAPFTGAADTQYF,TGTGCCAGCAGCTTGGCGCCATTTACAGGGGCAGCAGATACGCAGTATTTT
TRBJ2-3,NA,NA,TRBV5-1,CASSLDRVGDTQYF,TGCGCCAGCAGCTTGGACAGGGTCGGGGATACGCAGTATTTT
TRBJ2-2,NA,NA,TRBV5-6,CASSFGFTGKWNTGELFF,TGTGCCAGCAGCTTCGGGTTTACAGGGAAATGGAACACCGGGGAGCTGTTTTTT
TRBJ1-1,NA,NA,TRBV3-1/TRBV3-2,CASRQQGPHTEAFF,TGTGCCAGCAGACAACAGGGTCCTCACACTGAAGCTTTCTTT
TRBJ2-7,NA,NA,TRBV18,CASSPIPQGGGSYEQYF,TGTGCCAGCTCGCCAATCCCCCAGGGTGGTGGATCCTACGAGCAGTACTTC
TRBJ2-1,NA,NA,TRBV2,CASSEVGVSANEQFF,TGTGCCAGCAGTGAAGTGGGAGTCTCGGCGAATGAGCAGTTCTTC
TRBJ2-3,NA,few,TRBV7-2,CASSLVAGAQDTQYF,TGTGCCAGCAGCTTAGTGGCGGGGGCGCAAGATACGCAGTATTTT
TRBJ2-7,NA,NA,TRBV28,CASSFSGTYEQYF,TGTGCCAGCAGTTTTTCCGGGACCTACGAGCAGTACTTC
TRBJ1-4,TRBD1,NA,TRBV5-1,CASSFDGTGNEKLFF,TGCGCCAGCAGCTTTGATGGGACAGGGAATGAAAAACTGTTTTTT
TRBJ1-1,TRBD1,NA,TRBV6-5,CASSYGTGTSRLAFF,TGTGCCAGCAGTTACGGGACAGGGACAAGCAGGTTAGCTTTCTTT
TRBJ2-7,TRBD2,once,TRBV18,CASSRTSGGAYEQYF,TGTGCCAGCTCCAGGACTAGCGGGGGGGCATACGAGCAGTACTTC
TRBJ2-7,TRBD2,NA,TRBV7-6,CASSLGGSVYEQYF,TGTGCCAGCAGCTTAGGCGGGAGTGTTTACGAGCAGTACTTC
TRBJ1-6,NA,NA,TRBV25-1,CASSGDTDNSPLHF,TGTGCCAGCAGTGGGGACACGGATAATTCACCCCTCCACTTT
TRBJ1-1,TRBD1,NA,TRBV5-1,CASSWGQGGRNTEAFF,TGCGCCAGCAGCTGGGGACAGGGGGGAAGGAACACTGAAGCTTTCTTT
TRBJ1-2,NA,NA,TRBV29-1,CSVEGRDYGYTF,TGCAGCGTTGAAGGTCGGGACTATGGCTACACCTTC
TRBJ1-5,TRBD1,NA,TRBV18,CASSAQGNQPQHF,TGTGCCAGCTCAGCACAGGGGAATCAGCCCCAGCATTTT
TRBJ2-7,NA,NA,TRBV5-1,CASSLAGSYEQYF,TGCGCCAGCAGCTTGGCAGGGTCCTACGAGCAGTACTTC
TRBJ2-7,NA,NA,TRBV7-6,CASSPINRAYEQYF,TGTGCCAGCAGCCCCATCAACAGGGCCTACGAGCAGTACTTC
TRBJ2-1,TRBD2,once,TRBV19,CASSGQNPGLAIIDEQFF,TGTGCCAGTAGCGGACAGAACCCGGGACTAGCGATTATCGATGAGCAGTTCTTC
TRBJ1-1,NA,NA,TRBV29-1,CSVDPGNTEAFF,TGCAGCGTTGATCCAGGGAACACTGAAGCTTTCTTT
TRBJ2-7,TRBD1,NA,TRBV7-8,CASSLYFEMTGGEQYF,TGTGCCAGCAGCTTATATTTTGAAATGACAGGGGGCGAGCAGTACTTC
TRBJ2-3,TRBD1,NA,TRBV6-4,CASSDSYGTGADTQYF,TGTGCCAGCAGTGACTCGTACGGGACAGGGGCAGATACGCAGTATTTT